The next 30 T cell receptor beta chains were all read from a single sample in a study of tumor-infiltrating lymphocytes in primary liver carcinoma. In addition to blood RNA drawn from unsorted whole blood, germline DNA was extracted. Making TCR beta cDNA involved 400 to 600 ng total RNA and a constant-region primer. Construction of TCR beta libraries relied on three successive nested multiplex PCR rounds employing slightly modified ARM-PCR. The first two PCR rounds, roughly 10 cycles each, used TRBV1-TRBV30 forward primers and a C-beta reverse primer. Each CDR3 protein gets one entry after TCRdb re-called the multiplex PCR reads with MiXCR. The sample shows approximately 320,000 distinct CDR3 sequences, more than 55% of them seen only once. The sequencing input was peripheral blood. Every receptor here comes from a woman in her thirties with primary liver carcinoma and hepatitis B virus infection.

V is TRBV6-5 and J is TRBJ1-2; D perhaps matches TRBD1 (5 bases). The CDR3 contains 14 residues. V lost 0 bases and J 7 bases, leaving 12 bases between the germline ends. Per the germline V gene, CDR1 is MNHEY and CDR2 is SVGAGI. The CDR3 region has the DNA TGTGCCAGCAGTTACTCGGGGGGTGTGGGTGGCTACACCTTC. Translated: CASSYSGGVGGYTF.

The chain is built from TRBV28 and TRBJ2-3; D call uncertain. The CDR3 contains 12 residues. The germline V gene encodes CDR1 MDHEN and CDR2 SYDVKM. V was shortened by 9 bases and J by 2 bases, with 9 bases between the two germline ends. This chain's CDR3 is CASDADTDTQYF. CDR3 in DNA: TGTGCCAGTGACGCGGACACAGATACGCAGTATTTT.

The genes are TRBV11-2 and TRBJ2-3; possibly TRBD1 for D (6 bases). This CDR3 spans 12 amino acids. V lost 5 bases to trimming and J lost 15 bases, with 18 bases between them. CDR1 is SGHAT and CDR2 is FQNNGV in the germline V gene. CDR3 loop: CASSPWTDTHYF. The CDR3 DNA reads TGTGCCAGCAGCCCGTGGACAGATACACACTATTTT.

Turning to this clonotype: A much larger clone lies one base from this, so it may be a read error. The V gene is TRBV5-1, the J gene TRBJ2-1, with 11 bases that match TRBD2. Per the germline V gene, CDR1 is SGHRS and CDR2 is YFSETQ. This CDR3 is built from 15 residues. DNA of the CDR3: TGCGCCAGCAGCTCCGGACTAGCGGGTTCTAATGAGCAGTCCTTC. Protein product: CASSSGLAGSNEQSF. Looking up the rest from reference TRBV5-1 and TRBJ2-1 gives the full variable domain: KAGVTQTPRYLIKTRGQQVTLSCSPISGHRSVSWYQQTPGQGLQFLFEYFSETQRNKGNFPGRFSGRQFSNSRSEMNVSTLELGDSALYLCASSSGLAGSNEQSFGPGTRLTVL.

In this sample, this clonotype turned up a few times. The V and J genes are TRBV10-3 and TRBJ2-7; D remains ambiguous. Germline-derived CDR1 and CDR2 are ENHRY and SYGVKD. Trimming shortened V by 5 bases and J by 2 bases, and 10 bases separated the two germline ends. CDR3 size: 13 residues. CDR3 protein: CAISLDSPYEQYF. The DNA of the CDR3 is TGTGCCATCAGTCTAGACTCTCCCTACGAGCAGTACTTC.

In the case of this clonotype: The junction does not match germline at one end; this may be a read error. The chain couples TRBV11-2 to TRBJ2-1, with 8 bases fitting TRBD2. The CDR3 has 14 residues. Germline V gives CDR1 SGHAT, CDR2 FQNNGV. DNA of the CDR3: TGTACCAGCAGCTTCGCCAGCGGGAGCAATGAGCAGTTCTTC. This sequence encodes CTSSFASGSNEQFF.

Note on this clonotype: Since the CDR3 does not end with the conserved phenylalanine or tryptophan, this likely comes from a read error. The chain recombines TRBV6-5 with TRBJ1-1; D ambiguous. The CDR3 has 14 amino acids. CDR1 is MNHEY and CDR2 is SVGAGI in the germline V gene. Trimming cost V 6 bases and J 4 bases, with 15 bases left between them. The CDR3 region has the DNA TGTGCCAGCAGAGCACAATCGGGGATCACTGAAGCTTTCTTA. Translation gives CASRAQSGITEAFL.

In this sample, this clonotype turned up many times. The gene calls are TRBV6-5 and TRBJ2-7, with D tentatively TRBD2 (6 bases). The CDR3 is 15 amino acids. CDR1 is MNHEY and CDR2 is SVGAGI in the germline V gene. With 0 bases removed from V and 3 bases from J, the gap between germline ends came to 12 bases. CDR3 region: CASSYSGGSFYEQYF. The DNA for the CDR3 is TGTGCCAGCAGTTACTCGGGGGGTTCCTTCTACGAGCAGTACTTC.

The gene calls are TRBV7-9 and TRBJ2-1; the D gene is possibly TRBD2 (6 bases). Trimming took off 3 bases at V and 2 bases at J, with 11 bases between the two ends. The CDR3 covers 15 residues. Germline V gene sequence: CDR1 SEHNR, CDR2 FQNEAQ (reference sequence). The CDR3 nucleotides are TGTGCCAGCAGCTTGCTCGGGAGCACCTACAATGAGCAGTTCTTC. Translating gives CASSLLGSTYNEQFF.

About this clonotype: A read error may produce the germline difference seen at one junction end. The V and J genes are TRBV11-2 and TRBJ2-1, with no clear D. Per germline, CDR1 SGHAT and CDR2 FQNNGV. This CDR3 has 15 residues. The DNA of the CDR3 is TGTGCTAGCAGCTTCCTGGCGGAAGGACGAAATGAGCAGTTCTTC. This sequence encodes CASSFLAEGRNEQFF.

In DNA, the CDR3 is TGTGCCAGCAGCCATGGAAAGGAGGGGACTAGCAGGGGGAATGAGCAGTTCTTC. This encodes CASSHGKEGTSRGNEQFF. V and J are TRBV7-9 and TRBJ2-1; the match to TRBD2 covers 9 bases. In germline, CDR1 is SEHNR, CDR2 FQNEAQ (reference sequence). The V gene end was trimmed by 5 bases and the J gene end by 7 bases; junction bases not matched to a gene: 18. CDR3 length equals 18 residues.

This clonotype was seen only a few times. The chain joins TRBV6-5 to TRBJ2-2; 13 bases are a match to TRBD2. Per the germline V gene, CDR1 is MNHEY and CDR2 is SVGAGI. With V trimmed by 7 bases and J by 0 bases, 8 bases remained unmatched. This CDR3 contains 18 residues. The CDR3 is CASKTSGRPPANTGELFF. CDR3 coding DNA: TGTGCCAGCAAGACTAGCGGGAGGCCCCCCGCGAACACCGGGGAGCTGTTTTTT.

This rearrangement joins TRBV12-3 or TRBV12-4 to TRBJ2-7; TRBD2 is a possible D gene (6 bases). Trimming took 5 bases from V and 12 from J, leaving 20 bases between them. CDR3 length: 13 residues. CDR3 nucleotides: TGTGCCAGCAGTCGCTCCGGGACTGCAGTACGGTACTTC. Its translation is CASSRSGTAVRYF.

The chain is built from TRBV6-2 or TRBV6-3 and TRBJ2-4, with a tentative D call TRBD1 (5 bases). The length of the CDR3 is 14 residues. With 2 bases removed from V and 6 bases from J, the gap between germline ends came to 11 bases. Germline values: CDR1 MNHEY, CDR2 SVGEGT. CDR3 DNA: TGTGCCAGCAGTTACATGACTCAGGGAAACATTCAGTACTTC. It specifies CASSYMTQGNIQYF.

Concerning this clonotype: With a much larger clone just one base away, this may be a read error. The CDR3 does not end in the conserved phenylalanine or tryptophan, so this is likely a read error. This chain links TRBV4-2 with TRBJ2-7, with TRBD2 matching over 11 bases. Germline loops: CDR1 LGHNA, CDR2 YNFKEQ. The length of the CDR3 is 15 residues. V was clipped by 6 bases and J by 0 bases; unmatched bases: 4. The CDR3 DNA sequence: TGTGCCAGCAGATTGGGACTAGCGGACTCCTACGAGCAGTACTCC. This codes for CASRLGLADSYEQYS.

CDR3 in amino acids: CASSLQPLGPGELFF. For the CDR3, the DNA is TGTGCCAGCAGTTTACAACCTTTAGGACCCGGGGAGCTGTTTTTT. The chain uses TRBV6-5 and TRBJ2-2; unclear D gene. V lost 4 bases to trimming and J lost 6 bases, with 15 bases between them. Per germline, CDR1 MNHEY and CDR2 SVGAGI. The CDR3 spans 15 residues.

V usage is TRBV11-2 and J usage is TRBJ2-5; tentatively, D is TRBD1 (5 bases). Between the trimmed V and J ends, which lost 5 bases and 10 bases, there was a span of 14 bases. This CDR3 has 12 residues. Germline values: CDR1 SGHAT, CDR2 FQNNGV. CDR3 protein: CASSPLPGIQYF. The CDR3 DNA reads TGTGCCAGCAGCCCCCTTCCAGGGATCCAGTACTTC.

This clonotype was counted only a few times. This sequence may be a read error, since a much larger clone differs from it by one base. V usage is TRBV13 and J usage is TRBJ1-2; a possible D gene is TRBD1 (5 bases). The CDR3 has 15 amino acids. Germline assignment: CDR1 PRHDT and CDR2 FYEKMQ (reference sequence). Deletions cut 5 bases from V and 4 bases from J, with 17 bases between. CDR3 bases: TGTGCCAGCAGCCTCCGTGACGGACACGGCTATGGCTACACCTTC. Translation: CASSLRDGHGYGYTF. Full variable domain (outside the CDR3, taken from reference TRBV13 and TRBJ1-2): AAGVIQSPRHLIKEKRETATLKCYPIPRHDTVYWYQQGPGQDPQFLISFYEKMQSDKGSIPDRFSAQQFSDYHSELNMSSLELGDSALYFCASSLRDGHGYGYTFGSGTRLTVV.

Notes on this clonotype: Just one base apart from a much larger clone, this may be a read error. V is TRBV4-3 and J is TRBJ2-1; no reliable D call. Between the trimmed V and J ends, which lost 0 bases and 5 bases, there was a span of 11 bases. This CDR3 comprises 15 residues. Germline values: CDR1 LGHNA, CDR2 YSLEER. This CDR3 is CASSQDGVKHNEQFF. CDR3 nucleotides: TGCGCCAGCAGCCAAGATGGGGTCAAACACAATGAGCAGTTCTTC.

This sequence joins TRBV11-2 and TRBJ2-6; TRBD1 aligns across 7 bases. The CDR3 runs 18 residues. CDR1 SGHAT and CDR2 FQNNGV come from the germline V gene. The CDR3 loop reads CHSSLGGAASSGANVLTF. Written as DNA, the CDR3 is TGTCACAGCAGCTTAGGGGGCGCAGCCTCCTCTGGGGCCAACGTCCTGACTTTC.

Details on this clonotype: At one of its ends the junction is not consistent with the germline gene, which may arise from a read error. The V gene is TRBV12-3 or TRBV12-4, the J gene TRBJ2-7; 8 nucleotides align to TRBD2. The CDR3 loop spans 13 amino acids. The CDR3 spells CVSSLAGTYEQYF. As DNA, the CDR3 is TGTGTCAGCAGTTTAGCGGGGACCTACGAGCAGTACTTC.

Worth noting for this clonotype: One base away lies a much larger clone, so this may be a sequencing read error. CDR3 nucleotide sequence: TGTGCCAGCTCGGCTGGGAGGGCCGACCAAGAGGCCCAGTACTTC. Protein: CASSAGRADQEAQYF. J is TRBJ2-5 and V is TRBV4-2, with 7 bases identical to TRBD2. CDR1 LGHNA and CDR2 YNFKEQ come from the germline V gene. The CDR3 extends over 15 amino acids.

Worth noting for this clonotype: Since a much larger clone is just one base distant, this may be a read error. V usage is TRBV4-1 and J usage is TRBJ2-7; 12 nucleotides match TRBD2. The CDR3 totals 15 residues. Germline CDR1 and CDR2: MGHRA and YSYEKL. This CDR3 is CANSPRLAGAHEQYF. CDR3 nucleotides: TGCGCCAACAGCCCCAGACTAGCGGGAGCCCACGAGCAGTACTTC.

Only a few counts were recorded for this clonotype. This chain joins TRBV6-5 and TRBJ2-1; D not resolved. This CDR3 contains 15 residues. Trimming left V 6 bases short and J 0 bases short, with 12 bases between. Germline lookup yields CDR1 MNHEY and CDR2 SVGAGI. The CDR3: CASRPLAGSYNEQFF. DNA for the CDR3: TGTGCCAGCAGACCCTTAGCAGGCTCCTACAATGAGCAGTTCTTC.

In the case of this clonotype: An end of the junction differs from the germline gene, which may be a read error. The chain uses TRBV11-2 and TRBJ2-3; maybe TRBD2 (5 bases). CDR1 SGHAT and CDR2 FQNNGV come from the germline V gene. CDR3 length: 16 amino acids. The CDR3 here is CARSSRTTERVDTQYF. The CDR3 region has the DNA TGTGCCAGGAGCTCAAGGACCACCGAGAGGGTCGATACGCAGTATTTT.

Turning to this clonotype: One end of the junction does not line up with germline, which may come from a read error. The genes are TRBV4-2 and TRBJ2-6; D may be TRBD1 or TRBD2 (5 bases each). The CDR3 has 17 amino acids. Germline V CDR1 and CDR2: LGHNA, YNFKEQ. CDR3 in DNA: TGTGCCAGCAGCCAAGGGCGAAGCCTGTCTGGGGGCAACGTCCTGACTTTC. It yields the protein CASSQGRSLSGGNVLTF.

This clonotype came up a few times. The CDR3 DNA is TGTGCCAGCAGGGGGGGACAGTTTGTTTTCTTT. Translation: CASRGGQFVFF. The chain couples TRBV12-3 or TRBV12-4 to TRBJ1-1; 7 nucleotides agree with TRBD1. V trimming: 6 bases; J trimming: 13 bases; junction bases outside the gene matches: 8. The CDR3 has 11 amino acids.

The V and J genes are TRBV12-3 or TRBV12-4 and TRBJ1-1; D unresolved. This CDR3 is 12 amino acids long. Trimming took off 5 bases at V and 13 bases at J, with 17 bases between the two ends. In DNA form, the CDR3 reads TGTGCCAGCAGTCACTCGACAAGCTGGTATTTCTTT. Amino acids: CASSHSTSWYFF.

The chain links TRBV6-2 or TRBV6-3 to TRBJ2-5; the D gene is possibly TRBD1 (5 bases). CDR1 and CDR2 from the germline V gene are MNHEY and SVGEGT. The V gene lost 7 bases and the J gene lost 4 bases, with 25 bases spanning the gap. The CDR3 consists of 17 residues. The CDR3 region is CASKDRPPQTVRETQYF. The CDR3 nucleotides are TGTGCCAGCAAGGACCGACCTCCACAGACAGTAAGAGAGACCCAGTACTTC.

A few counts support this clonotype. The V gene is TRBV6-6, the J gene TRBJ2-3; TRBD2 might be the D (7 bases). The CDR3 length is 16 residues. Germline CDR1 reads MNHNY; CDR2 reads SVGAGI (reference sequence). V was trimmed by 4 bases and J by 4 bases, leaving 18 bases between them. The CDR3 DNA reads TGTGCCAGCAGTTGGGGGGAGGGGGGTGAGGCAGATACGCAGTATTTT. Encoded protein: CASSWGEGGEADTQYF.